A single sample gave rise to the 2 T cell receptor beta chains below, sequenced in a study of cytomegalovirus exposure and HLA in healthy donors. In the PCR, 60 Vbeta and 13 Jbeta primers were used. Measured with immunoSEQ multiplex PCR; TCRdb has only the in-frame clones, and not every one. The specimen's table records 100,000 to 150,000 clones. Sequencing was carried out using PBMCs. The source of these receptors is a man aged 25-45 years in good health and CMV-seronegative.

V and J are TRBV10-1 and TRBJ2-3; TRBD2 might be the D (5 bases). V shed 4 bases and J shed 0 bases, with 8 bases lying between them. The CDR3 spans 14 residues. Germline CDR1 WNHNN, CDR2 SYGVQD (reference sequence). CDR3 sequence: CASSGGASTDTQYF. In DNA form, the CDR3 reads TGCGCCAGCAGTGGGGGAGCGAGCACAGATACGCAGTATTTT.

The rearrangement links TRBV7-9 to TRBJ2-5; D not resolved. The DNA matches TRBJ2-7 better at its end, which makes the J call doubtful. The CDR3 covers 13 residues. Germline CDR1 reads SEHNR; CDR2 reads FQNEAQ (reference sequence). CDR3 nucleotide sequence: TGTGCCAGCAGCTTAAACGTGGACTACGAGCAGTACTTC. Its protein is CASSLNVDYEQYF.